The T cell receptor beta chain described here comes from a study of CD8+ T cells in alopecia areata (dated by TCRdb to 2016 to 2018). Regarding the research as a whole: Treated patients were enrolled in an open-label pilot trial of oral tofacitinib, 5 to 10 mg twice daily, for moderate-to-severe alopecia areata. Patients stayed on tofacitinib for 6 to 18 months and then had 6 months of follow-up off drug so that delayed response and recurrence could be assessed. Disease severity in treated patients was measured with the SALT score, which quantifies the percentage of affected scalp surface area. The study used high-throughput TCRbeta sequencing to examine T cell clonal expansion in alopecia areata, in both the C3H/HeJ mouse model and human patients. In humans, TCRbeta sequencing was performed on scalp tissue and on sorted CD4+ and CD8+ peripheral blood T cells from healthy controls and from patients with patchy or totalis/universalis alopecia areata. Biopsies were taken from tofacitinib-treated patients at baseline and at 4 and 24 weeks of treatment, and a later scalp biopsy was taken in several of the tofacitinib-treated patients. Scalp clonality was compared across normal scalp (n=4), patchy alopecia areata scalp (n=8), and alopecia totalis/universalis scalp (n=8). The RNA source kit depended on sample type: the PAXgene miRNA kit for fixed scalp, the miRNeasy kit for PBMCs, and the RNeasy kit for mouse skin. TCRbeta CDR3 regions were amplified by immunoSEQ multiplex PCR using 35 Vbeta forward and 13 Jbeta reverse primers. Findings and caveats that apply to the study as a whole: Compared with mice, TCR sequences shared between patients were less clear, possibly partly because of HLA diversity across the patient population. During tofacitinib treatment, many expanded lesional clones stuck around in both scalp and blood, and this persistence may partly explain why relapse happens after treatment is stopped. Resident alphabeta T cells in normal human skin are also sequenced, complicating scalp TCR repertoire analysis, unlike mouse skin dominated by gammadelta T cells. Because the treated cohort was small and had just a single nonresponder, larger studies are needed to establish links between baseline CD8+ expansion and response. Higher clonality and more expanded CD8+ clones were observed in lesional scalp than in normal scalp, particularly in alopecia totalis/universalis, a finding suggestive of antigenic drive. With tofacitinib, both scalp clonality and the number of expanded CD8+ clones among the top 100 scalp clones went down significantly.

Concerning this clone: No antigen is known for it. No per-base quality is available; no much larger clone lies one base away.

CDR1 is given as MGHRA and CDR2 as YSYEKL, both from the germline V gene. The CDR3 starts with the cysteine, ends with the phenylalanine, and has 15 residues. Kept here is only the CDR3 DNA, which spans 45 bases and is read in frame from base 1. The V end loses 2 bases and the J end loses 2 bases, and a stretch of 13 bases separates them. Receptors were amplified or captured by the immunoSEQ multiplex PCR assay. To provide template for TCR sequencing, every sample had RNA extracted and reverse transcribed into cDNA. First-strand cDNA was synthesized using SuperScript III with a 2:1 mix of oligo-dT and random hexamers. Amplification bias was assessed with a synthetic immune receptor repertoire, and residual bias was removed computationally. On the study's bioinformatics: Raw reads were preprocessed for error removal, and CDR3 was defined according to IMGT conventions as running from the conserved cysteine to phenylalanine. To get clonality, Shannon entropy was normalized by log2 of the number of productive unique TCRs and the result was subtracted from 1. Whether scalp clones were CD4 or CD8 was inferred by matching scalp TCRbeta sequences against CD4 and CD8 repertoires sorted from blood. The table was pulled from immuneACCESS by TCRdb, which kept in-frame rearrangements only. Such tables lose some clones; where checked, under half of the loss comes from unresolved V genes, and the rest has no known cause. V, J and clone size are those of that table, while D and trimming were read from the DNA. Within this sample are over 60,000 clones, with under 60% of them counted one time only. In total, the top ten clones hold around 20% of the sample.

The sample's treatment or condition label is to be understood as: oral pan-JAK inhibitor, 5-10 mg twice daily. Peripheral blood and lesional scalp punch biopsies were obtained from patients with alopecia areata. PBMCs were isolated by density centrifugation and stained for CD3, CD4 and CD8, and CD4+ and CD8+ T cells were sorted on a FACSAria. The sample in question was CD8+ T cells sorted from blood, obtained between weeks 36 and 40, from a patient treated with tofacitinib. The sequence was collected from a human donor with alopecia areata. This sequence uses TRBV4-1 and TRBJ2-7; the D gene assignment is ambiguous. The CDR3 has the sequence CASSQRVFSPYEQYF. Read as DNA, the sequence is TGCGCCAGCAGCCAACGGGTCTTCTCCCCCTACGAGCAGTACTTC.